This T cell receptor beta chain was sequenced for a study of cytomegalovirus exposure and HLA in healthy donors. CDR3 length: 20 residues. Germline V gene lookup returns CDR1 MNHEY and CDR2 SMNVEV (reference sequence). Germline trimming cut 0 bases from V and 2 bases from J; bases unmatched to any gene: 13. 60 Vbeta and 13 Jbeta primers were used in PCR. Libraries were prepared by immunoSEQ multiplex PCR; TCRdb keeps only in-frame clonotypes and omits some of them. This sample yields about 100,000 clones, of which 65% to 90% are seen a single time; around 1.2% belongs to the top ten. The chain joins TRBV27 to TRBJ2-1, with 10 bases lining up with TRBD2. The clonotype was recovered from a woman younger than 35 in good health and CMV-seronegative. The specimen sequenced was PBMCs. CDR3 loop: CASSLSGTASGSPTYNEQFF. CDR3 DNA sequence: TGTGCCAGCAGTTTATCGGGTACGGCTAGCGGGAGTCCTACCTACAATGAGCAGTTCTTC.